This TCR beta chain was sequenced in a study of T cell repertoires in cytomegalovirus infection. TCRdb passed the reads through MiXCR, listing each CDR3 protein once. The repertoire has around 530,000 distinct CDR3 sequences, around a quarter of them found once; the top ten carry less than 15%. This clonotype was found a few times. This CDR3 comprises 14 residues. The V gene lost 4 bases and the J gene lost 9 bases, with 16 bases spanning the gap. The source is a human donor in good health (CMV status not recorded). Some clones in this sample may be carry-over from other donors' samples. The genes are TRBV12-3 or TRBV12-4 and TRBJ2-1; D is perhaps TRBD1 (5 bases). Sample: PBMCs. CDR3 DNA sequence: TGTGCCAGCAGTTCTAGTAGTGGGGCTGGTGAGCAGTTCTTC. Its protein is CASSSSSGAGEQFF.